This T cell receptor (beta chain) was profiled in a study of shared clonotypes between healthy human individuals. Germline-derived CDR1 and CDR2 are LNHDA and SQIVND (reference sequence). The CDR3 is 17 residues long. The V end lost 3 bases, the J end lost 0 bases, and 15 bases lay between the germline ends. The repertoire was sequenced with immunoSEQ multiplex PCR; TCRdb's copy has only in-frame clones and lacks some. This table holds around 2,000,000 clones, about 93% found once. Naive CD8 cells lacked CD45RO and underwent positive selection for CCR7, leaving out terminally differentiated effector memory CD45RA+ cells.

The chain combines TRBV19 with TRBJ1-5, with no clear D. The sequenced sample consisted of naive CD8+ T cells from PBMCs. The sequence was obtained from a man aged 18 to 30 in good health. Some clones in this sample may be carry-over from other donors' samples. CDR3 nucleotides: TGTGCCAGTAGTATGTGGACGTCCTTTTATAGCAATCAGCCCCAGCATTTT. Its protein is CASSMWTSFYSNQPQHF.